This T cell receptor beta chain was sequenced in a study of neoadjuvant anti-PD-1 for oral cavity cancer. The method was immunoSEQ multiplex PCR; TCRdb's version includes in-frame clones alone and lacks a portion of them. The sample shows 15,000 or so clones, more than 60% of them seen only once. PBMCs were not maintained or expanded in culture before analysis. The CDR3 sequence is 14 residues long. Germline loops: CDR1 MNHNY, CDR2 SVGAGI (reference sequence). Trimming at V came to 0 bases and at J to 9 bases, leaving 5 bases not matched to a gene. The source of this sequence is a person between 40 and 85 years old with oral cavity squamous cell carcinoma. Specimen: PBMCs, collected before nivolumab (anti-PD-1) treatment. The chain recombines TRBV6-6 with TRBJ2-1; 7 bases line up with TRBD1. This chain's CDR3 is CASSYSQGWGEQFF. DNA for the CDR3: TGTGCCAGCAGTTACTCACAGGGGTGGGGTGAGCAGTTCTTC.